These 9 T cell receptor beta chains originate from one sample sequenced in a study of regulatory T cells. Study-level points and caveats: CD3G-deficient patients' regulatory T cells showed reduced Shannon diversity versus autologous conventional CD4+ and control regulatory cells.

The PCR used 52 TRBV and 13 TRBJ primers. Assay used: immunoSEQ multiplex PCR; TCRdb lists only in-frame clones, some missing. The repertoire includes some 3,100 clones, around 94% of them detected once, and around 3.4% sits in the top ten. What these receptors recognize is not known. The sample comprised CD4+ Tregs sorted from blood. These receptors all come from a person aged 18-35 years with CD3G deficiency.

The chain carries TRBV7-9 and TRBJ1-2; weak D call: TRBD1 (6 bases). Germline values: CDR1 SEHNR, CDR2 FQNEAQ (reference sequence). The CDR3 is 15 residues long. The germline V and J ends were trimmed by 0 bases and 4 bases, with 12 bases remaining between them. The CDR3 nucleotides are TGTGCCAGCAGCTTAGCCGTACAGGGAGTCTATGGCTACACCTTC. This gives the protein CASSLAVQGVYGYTF.

J is TRBJ2-7 and V is TRBV6-5; weak D call: TRBD2 (6 bases). CDR1 is MNHEY and CDR2 is SVGAGI in the germline V gene. V gave up 4 bases and J gave up 3 bases, with 16 bases separating them. CDR3 size: 15 residues. The CDR3 bases are TGTGCCAGCAGTTTGGGGGGTAACGGACACTACGAGCAGTACTTC. Encoded protein: CASSLGGNGHYEQYF.

The chain combines TRBV7-3 with TRBJ2-6, with unresolved D. The CDR3 length is 18 residues. V gave up 0 bases and J gave up 0 bases, with 12 bases separating them. Germline lookup yields CDR1 SGHTA and CDR2 FQGTGA. CDR3 in DNA: TGTGCCAGCAGCTTAACCCAAGGGCCCCACTCTGGGGCCAACGTCCTGACTTTC. The encoded protein is CASSLTQGPHSGANVLTF.

The CDR3 nucleotides read TGTGCCAGCAGCGTAACGGCAGCCCCCTATGGCTACACCTTC. It is translated as CASSVTAAPYGYTF. This sequence joins TRBV9 and TRBJ1-2; no reliable D call. Germline V CDR1 and CDR2: SGDLS, YYNGEE. CDR3 size: 14 residues. The germline V and J ends were trimmed by 1 base and 4 bases, with 11 bases remaining between them.

The chain has TRBV9 and TRBJ1-2; D is perhaps TRBD1 (5 bases). CDR3 length: 18 residues. Germline V gene sequence: CDR1 SGDLS, CDR2 YYNGEE. V gave up 0 bases and J gave up 4 bases, with 22 bases separating them. The CDR3 nucleotides read TGTGCCAGCAGCGTAGACACTCTACAGGTGGGATTGGGCTATGGCTACACCTTC. Translated, it gives CASSVDTLQVGLGYGYTF. Variable domain in full (rest from reference TRBV9 and TRBJ1-2): DSGVTQTPKHLITATGQRVTLRCSPRSGDLSVYWYQQSLDQGLQFLIQYYNGEERAKGNILERFSAQQFPDLHSELNLSSLELGDSALYFCASSVDTLQVGLGYGYTFGSGTRLTVV.

This rearrangement joins TRBV5-4 to TRBJ1-6; D remains unclear. With 1 base removed from V and 8 bases from J, the gap between germline ends came to 4 bases. Germline CDR1 and CDR2: SGHNT and YYREEE (reference sequence). The CDR3 has 12 residues. The CDR3, as DNA: TGTGCCAGCAGCTTGTACGATTCACCCCTCCACTTT. Translated: CASSLYDSPLHF.

This clone has only one observation. J is TRBJ2-6 and V is TRBV11-2; D tentatively reads TRBD1 or TRBD2 (5 bases each). The V gene's germline CDR1 is SGHAT and CDR2 FQNNGV. V dropped 1 base and J dropped 0 bases, with 13 bases sitting between them. The CDR3 loop spans 18 amino acids. This CDR3 reads CASSLGPGPLSGANVLTF. The CDR3 DNA reads as TGTGCCAGCAGCTTAGGGCCGGGACCCCTCTCTGGGGCCAACGTCCTGACTTTC. The variable domain in full, completed from reference TRBV11-2 and TRBJ2-6, reads EAGVAQSPRYKIIEKRQSVAFWCNPISGHATLYWYQQILGQGPKLLIQFQNNGVVDDSQLPKDRFSAERLKGVDSTLKIQPAKLEDSAVYLCASSLGPGPLSGANVLTFGAGSRLTVL.

This rearrangement joins TRBV2 to TRBJ1-6; D remains unclear. V was shortened by 7 bases and J by 2 bases, with 12 bases between the two germline ends. Germline assignment: CDR1 SNHLY and CDR2 FYNNEI. The CDR3 sequence is 15 residues long. The CDR3 region has the DNA TGTGCCAGCACCTCCCAGCAAGCCTATAATTCACCCCTCCACTTT. This encodes CASTSQQAYNSPLHF. Based on the CDR3 plus reference TRBV2 and TRBJ1-6, the full variable domain is EPEVTQTPSHQVTQMGQEVILRCVPISNHLYFYWYRQILGQKVEFLVSFYNNEISEKSEIFDDQFSVERPDGSNFTLKIRSTKLEDSAMYFCASTSQQAYNSPLHFGNGTRLTVT.

The CDR3 loop is CASCQTRINEQFF. The CDR3 DNA reads as TGTGCCAGTTGCCAGACTAGAATCAATGAGCAGTTCTTC. V usage is TRBV6-6 and J usage is TRBJ2-1; tentatively, D is TRBD2 (6 bases). Trimming left V 9 bases short and J 6 bases short, with 15 bases between. Germline CDR1 and CDR2: MNHNY and SVGAGI (reference sequence). CDR3 length: 13 amino acids.